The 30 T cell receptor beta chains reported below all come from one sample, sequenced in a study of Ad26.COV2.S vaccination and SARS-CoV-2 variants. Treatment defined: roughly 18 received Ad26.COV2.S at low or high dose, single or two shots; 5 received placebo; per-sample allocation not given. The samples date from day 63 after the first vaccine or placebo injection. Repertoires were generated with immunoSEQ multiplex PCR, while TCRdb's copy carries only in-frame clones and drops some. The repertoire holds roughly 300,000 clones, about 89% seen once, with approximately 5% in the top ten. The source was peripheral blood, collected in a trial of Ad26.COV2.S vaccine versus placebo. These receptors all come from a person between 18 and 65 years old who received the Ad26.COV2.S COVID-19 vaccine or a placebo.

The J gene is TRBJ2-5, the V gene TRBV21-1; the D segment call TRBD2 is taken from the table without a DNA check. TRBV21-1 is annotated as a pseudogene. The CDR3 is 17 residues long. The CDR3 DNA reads TGTGCCAGCAGCAAAGAGGGTAGCGGGGCCACCCAAGAGACCCAGTACTTC. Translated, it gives CASSKEGSGATQETQYF.

The CDR3 DNA reads TGTGCCACCAGTGATTTGCCGGGTCGATTACCCTATGGCTACACCTTC. Translating it yields CATSDLPGRLPYGYTF. The genes are TRBV24-1 and TRBJ1-2; D not resolved. This CDR3 is built from 16 residues. V gave up 0 bases and J gave up 4 bases, with 14 bases separating them. CDR1 is KGHDR, CDR2 SFDVKD, per germline.

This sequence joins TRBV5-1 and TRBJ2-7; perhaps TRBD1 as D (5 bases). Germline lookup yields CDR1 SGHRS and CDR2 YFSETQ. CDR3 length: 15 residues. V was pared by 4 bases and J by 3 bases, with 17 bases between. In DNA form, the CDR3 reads TGCGCCAGCAGCGCGGACACGGGTAGTTTCTACGAGCAGTACTTC. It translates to CASSADTGSFYEQYF.

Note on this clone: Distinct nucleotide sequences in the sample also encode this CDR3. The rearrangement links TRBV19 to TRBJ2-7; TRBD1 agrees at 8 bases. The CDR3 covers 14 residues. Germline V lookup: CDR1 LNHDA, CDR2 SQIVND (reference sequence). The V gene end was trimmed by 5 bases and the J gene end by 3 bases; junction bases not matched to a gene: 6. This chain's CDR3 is CASSPRGQGYEQYF. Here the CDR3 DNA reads TGTGCCAGTAGTCCGCGCGGACAGGGCTACGAGCAGTACTTC.

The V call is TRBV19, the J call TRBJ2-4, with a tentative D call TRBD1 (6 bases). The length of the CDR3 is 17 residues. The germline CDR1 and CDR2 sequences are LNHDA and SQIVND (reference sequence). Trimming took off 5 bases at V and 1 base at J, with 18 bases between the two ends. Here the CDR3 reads CASSPSQGRSAKNIQYF. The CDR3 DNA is TGTGCCAGTAGTCCTTCACAGGGACGTTCGGCCAAAAACATTCAGTACTTC.

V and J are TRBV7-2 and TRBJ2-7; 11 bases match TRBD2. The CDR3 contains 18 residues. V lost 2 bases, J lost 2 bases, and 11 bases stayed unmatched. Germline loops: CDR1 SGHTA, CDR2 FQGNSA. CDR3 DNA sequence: TGTGCCAGCAGCTTACCGGGACTAGCGGAGGCTATACCCTACGAGCAGTACTTC. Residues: CASSLPGLAEAIPYEQYF. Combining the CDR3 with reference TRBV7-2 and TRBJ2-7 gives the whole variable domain GAGVSQSPSNKVTEKGKDVELRCDPISGHTALYWYRQSLGQGLEFLIYFQGNSAPDKSGLPSDRFSAERTGGSVSTLTIQRTQQEDSAVYLCASSLPGLAEAIPYEQYFGPGTRLTVT.

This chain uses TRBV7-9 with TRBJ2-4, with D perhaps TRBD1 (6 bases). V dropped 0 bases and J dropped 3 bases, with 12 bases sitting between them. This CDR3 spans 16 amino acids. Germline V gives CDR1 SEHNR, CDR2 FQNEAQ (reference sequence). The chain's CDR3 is CASSLAETGYKNIQYF. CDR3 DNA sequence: TGTGCCAGCAGCTTAGCAGAGACAGGATACAAAAACATTCAGTACTTC.

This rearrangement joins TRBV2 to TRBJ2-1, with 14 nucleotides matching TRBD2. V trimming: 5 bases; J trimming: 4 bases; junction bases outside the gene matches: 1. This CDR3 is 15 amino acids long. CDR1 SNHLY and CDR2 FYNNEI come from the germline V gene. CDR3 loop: CASSRLAGGYNEQFF. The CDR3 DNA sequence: TGTGCCAGCAGTCGACTAGCGGGAGGGTACAATGAGCAGTTCTTC.

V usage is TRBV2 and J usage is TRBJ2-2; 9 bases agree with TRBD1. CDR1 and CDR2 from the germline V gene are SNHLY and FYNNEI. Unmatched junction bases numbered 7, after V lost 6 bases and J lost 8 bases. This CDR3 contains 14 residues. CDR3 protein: CASRRDRAIGELFF. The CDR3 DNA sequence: TGTGCCAGCAGACGGGACAGGGCGATAGGGGAGCTGTTTTTT.

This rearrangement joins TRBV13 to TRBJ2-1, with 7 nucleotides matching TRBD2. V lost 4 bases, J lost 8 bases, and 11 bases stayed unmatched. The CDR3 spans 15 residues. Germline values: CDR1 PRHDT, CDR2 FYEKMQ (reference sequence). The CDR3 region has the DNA TGTGCCAGCAGCTCCACCGGGACGGGGGGATATGAGCAGTTCTTC. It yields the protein CASSSTGTGGYEQFF. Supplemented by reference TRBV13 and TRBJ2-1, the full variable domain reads AAGVIQSPRHLIKEKRETATLKCYPIPRHDTVYWYQQGPGQDPQFLISFYEKMQSDKGSIPDRFSAQQFSDYHSELNMSSLELGDSALYFCASSSTGTGGYEQFFGPGTRLTVL.

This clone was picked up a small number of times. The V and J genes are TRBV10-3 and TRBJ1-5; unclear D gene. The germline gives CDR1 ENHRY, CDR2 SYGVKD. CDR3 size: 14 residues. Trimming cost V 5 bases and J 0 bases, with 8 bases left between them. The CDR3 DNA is TGTGCCATCAGTCCACGGGATAGCAATCAGCCCCAGCATTTT. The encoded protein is CAISPRDSNQPQHF.

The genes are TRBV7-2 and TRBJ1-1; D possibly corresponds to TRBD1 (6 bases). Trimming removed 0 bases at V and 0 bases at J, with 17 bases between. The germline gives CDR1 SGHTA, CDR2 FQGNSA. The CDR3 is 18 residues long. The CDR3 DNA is TGTGCCAGCAGCTTAGCAGCCCTCGGACAGACCTTGAACACTGAAGCTTTCTTT. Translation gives CASSLAALGQTLNTEAFF.

CDR3 DNA: TGTGCCAGCAGTGAAGTTAAAGGATCCGGAAACACCATATATTTT. Protein: CASSEVKGSGNTIYF. The chain is built from TRBV25-1 and TRBJ1-3; D is undetermined. V shed 2 bases and J shed 4 bases, with 12 bases lying between them. The CDR3 totals 15 residues. CDR1 and CDR2 (germline): MGHDK, SYGVNS.

The CDR3 protein is CASSVDGTGGYSGYTF. For the CDR3, the DNA is TGTGCCAGCAGCGTAGACGGGACAGGGGGATATAGTGGCTACACCTTC. The chain uses TRBV9 and TRBJ1-2; 11 nucleotides match TRBD1. This CDR3 is 16 amino acids long. Trimming cost V 0 bases and J 7 bases; bases outside gene matches: 8. The germline V gene has CDR1 SGDLS and CDR2 YYNGEE. Combining the CDR3 with reference TRBV9 and TRBJ1-2 gives the whole variable domain DSGVTQTPKHLITATGQRVTLRCSPRSGDLSVYWYQQSLDQGLQFLIQYYNGEERAKGNILERFSAQQFPDLHSELNLSSLELGDSALYFCASSVDGTGGYSGYTFGSGTRLTVV.

The DNA for the CDR3 is TGTGCCAGCAGTTGGGACGGACAGGGGAAGGAAAAACTGTTTTTT. This codes for CASSWDGQGKEKLFF. The chain employs TRBV27 and TRBJ1-4; 9 bases map to TRBD1. The length of the CDR3 is 15 residues. V gave up 4 bases and J gave up 8 bases; unmatched junction bases: 8. CDR1 and CDR2 from the germline V gene are MNHEY and SMNVEV (reference sequence).

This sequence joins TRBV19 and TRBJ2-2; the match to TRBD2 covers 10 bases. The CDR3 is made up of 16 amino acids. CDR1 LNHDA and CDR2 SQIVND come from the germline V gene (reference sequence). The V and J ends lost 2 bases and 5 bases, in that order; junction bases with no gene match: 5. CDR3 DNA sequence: TGTGCCAGTAGTATAAACTTTAGCGGGAGGACCGGGGAGCTGTTTTTT. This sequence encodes CASSINFSGRTGELFF. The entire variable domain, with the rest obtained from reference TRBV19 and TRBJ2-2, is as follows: DGGITQSPKYLFRKEGQNVTLSCEQNLNHDAMYWYRQDPGQGLRLIYYSQIVNDFQKGDIAEGYSVSREKKESFPLTVTSAQKNPTAFYLCASSINFSGRTGELFFGEGSRLTVL.

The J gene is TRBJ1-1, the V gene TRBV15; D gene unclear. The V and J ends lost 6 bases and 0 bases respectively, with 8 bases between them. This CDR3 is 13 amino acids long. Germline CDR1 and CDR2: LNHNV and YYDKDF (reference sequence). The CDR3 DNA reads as TGTGCCACCAGGTCGGAGCTGAACACTGAAGCTTTCTTT. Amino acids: CATRSELNTEAFF.

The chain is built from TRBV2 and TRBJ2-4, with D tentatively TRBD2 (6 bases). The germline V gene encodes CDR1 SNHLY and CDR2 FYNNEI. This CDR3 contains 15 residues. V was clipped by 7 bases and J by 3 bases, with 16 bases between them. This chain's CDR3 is CASTEWGVDKNIQYF. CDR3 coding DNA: TGTGCCAGCACCGAATGGGGGGTGGACAAAAACATTCAGTACTTC.

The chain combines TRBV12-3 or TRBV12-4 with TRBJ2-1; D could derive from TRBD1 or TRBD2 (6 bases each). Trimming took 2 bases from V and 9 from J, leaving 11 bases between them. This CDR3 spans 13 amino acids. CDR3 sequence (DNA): TGTGCCAGCAGTTTAAGGGGGGTGACTGAGCAGTTCTTC. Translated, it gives CASSLRGVTEQFF.

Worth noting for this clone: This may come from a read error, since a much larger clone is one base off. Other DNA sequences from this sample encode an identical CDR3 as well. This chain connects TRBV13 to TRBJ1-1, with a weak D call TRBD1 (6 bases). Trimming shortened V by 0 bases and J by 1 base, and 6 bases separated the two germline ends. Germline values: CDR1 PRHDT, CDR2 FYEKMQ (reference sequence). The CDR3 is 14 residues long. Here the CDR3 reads CASSLGQGNTEAFF. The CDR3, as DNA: TGTGCCAGCAGCTTAGGACAGGGGAACACTGAAGCTTTCTTT.

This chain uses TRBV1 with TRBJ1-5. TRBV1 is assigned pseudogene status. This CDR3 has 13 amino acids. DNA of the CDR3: TGCACCAGCAGCTCTCGGAGCAATCAGCCCCAGCATTTT. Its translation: CTSSSRSNQPQHF.

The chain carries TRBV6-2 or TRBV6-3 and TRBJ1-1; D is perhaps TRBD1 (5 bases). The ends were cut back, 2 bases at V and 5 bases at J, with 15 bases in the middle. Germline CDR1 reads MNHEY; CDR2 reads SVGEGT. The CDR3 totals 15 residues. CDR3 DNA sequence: TGTGCCAGCAGTTACCAGAACGGGGGTAGGACTGAAGCTTTCTTT. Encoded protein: CASSYQNGGRTEAFF.

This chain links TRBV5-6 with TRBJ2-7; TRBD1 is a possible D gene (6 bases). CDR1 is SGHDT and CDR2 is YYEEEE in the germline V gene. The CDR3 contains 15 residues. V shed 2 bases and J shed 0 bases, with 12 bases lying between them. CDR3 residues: CASSLVGQRSYEQYF. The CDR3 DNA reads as TGTGCCAGCAGCTTAGTCGGACAGCGCTCCTACGAGCAGTACTTC.

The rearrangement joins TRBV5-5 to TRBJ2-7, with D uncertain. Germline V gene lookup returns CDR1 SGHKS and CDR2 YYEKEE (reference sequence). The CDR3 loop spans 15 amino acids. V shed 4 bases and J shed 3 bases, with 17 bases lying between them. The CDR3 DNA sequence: TGTGCCAGCAGCCTCGGATCAAGCGCTTACTACGAGCAGTACTTC. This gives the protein CASSLGSSAYYEQYF.

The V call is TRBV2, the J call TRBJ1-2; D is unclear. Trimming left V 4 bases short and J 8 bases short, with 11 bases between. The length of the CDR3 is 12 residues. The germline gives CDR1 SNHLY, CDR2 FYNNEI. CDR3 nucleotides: TGTGCCAGCAGTGCCAGCGGGGAAGGCTACACCTTC. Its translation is CASSASGEGYTF.

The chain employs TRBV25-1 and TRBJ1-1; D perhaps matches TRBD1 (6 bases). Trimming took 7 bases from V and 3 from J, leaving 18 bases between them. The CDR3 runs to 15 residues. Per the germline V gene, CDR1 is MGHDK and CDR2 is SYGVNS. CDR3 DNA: TGTGCCAGCATTTTGTCTGGGGGCCGGCACACTGAAGCTTTCTTT. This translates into CASILSGGRHTEAFF.

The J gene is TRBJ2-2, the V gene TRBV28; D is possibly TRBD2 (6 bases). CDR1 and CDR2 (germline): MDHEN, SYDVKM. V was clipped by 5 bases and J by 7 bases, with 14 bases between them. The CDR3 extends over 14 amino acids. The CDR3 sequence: CASSIRLVFGELFF. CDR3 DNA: TGTGCCAGCAGTATCCGACTAGTCTTCGGGGAGCTGTTTTTT.

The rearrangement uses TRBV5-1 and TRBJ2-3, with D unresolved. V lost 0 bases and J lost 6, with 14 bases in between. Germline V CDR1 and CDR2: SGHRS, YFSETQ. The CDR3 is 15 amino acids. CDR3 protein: CASSLVSRVVDTQYF. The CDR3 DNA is TGCGCCAGCAGCTTGGTTAGCCGAGTTGTGGATACGCAGTATTTT.

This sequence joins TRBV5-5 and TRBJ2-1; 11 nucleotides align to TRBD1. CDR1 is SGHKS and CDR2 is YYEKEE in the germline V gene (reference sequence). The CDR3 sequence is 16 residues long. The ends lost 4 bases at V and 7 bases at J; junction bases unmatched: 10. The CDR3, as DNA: TGTGCCAGCAGCCCTCTCGGACAGGGGGCGCGGAATGAGCAGTTCTTC. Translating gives CASSPLGQGARNEQFF.

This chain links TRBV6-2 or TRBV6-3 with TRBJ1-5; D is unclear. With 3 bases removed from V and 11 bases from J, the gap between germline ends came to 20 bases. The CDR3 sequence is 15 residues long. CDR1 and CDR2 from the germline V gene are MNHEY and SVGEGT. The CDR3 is CASSYSRLAEESQHF. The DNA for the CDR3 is TGTGCCAGCAGTTATTCAAGACTGGCCGAAGAGTCCCAGCATTTT.